The 9 T cell receptor beta chains given below trace back to one sample, sequenced in a study of blood T cell repertoires in COVID-19. This table comes from immunoSEQ multiplex PCR, and its TCRdb copy is limited to in-frame clones, with some not included. The sample yields 110,000 or so clones, 80% to 90% seen once. The sample was peripheral blood. These TCRs come from a man aged 35 to 55 with acute or convalescent COVID-19.

The chain couples TRBV5-4 to TRBJ1-6; 8 bases are a match to TRBD1. V lost 0 bases, J lost 8 bases, and 1 base stayed unmatched. CDR1 and CDR2 from the germline V gene are SGHNT and YYREEE (reference sequence). The CDR3 consists of 14 residues. DNA of the CDR3: TGTGCCAGCAGCTTGGACAGGGGGGATTCACCCCTCCACTTT. This codes for CASSLDRGDSPLHF.

The chain couples TRBV7-3 to TRBJ2-1, with D maybe TRBD2 (6 bases). The CDR3 has 15 residues. Germline V lookup: CDR1 SGHTA, CDR2 FQGTGA. V gave up 5 bases and J gave up 5 bases, with 16 bases separating them. The CDR3 sequence: CASSPVGGRDNEQFF. The CDR3 DNA reads as TGTGCCAGCAGCCCCGTCGGGGGACGCGACAATGAGCAGTTCTTC.

The chain links TRBV30 to TRBJ2-3; 8 nucleotides align to TRBD2. J gave up 4 bases and V 3 bases, and 6 bases lay outside the gene matches. This CDR3 has 14 residues. Germline V gives CDR1 GTSNPN, CDR2 SVGIG (reference sequence). The CDR3 DNA is TGTGCCTGGAGAGTCGGACTAGCAGCAGATACGCAGTATTTT. Translated: CAWRVGLAADTQYF.

V gene TRBV5-1 combines with J gene TRBJ2-1, with TRBD1 matching 10 bases. V trimming: 1 base; J trimming: 5 bases; junction bases outside the gene matches: 3. Germline V gene sequence: CDR1 SGHRS, CDR2 YFSETQ. This CDR3 spans 15 amino acids. The DNA for the CDR3 is TGCGCCAGCAGCTTGTTCGGACAGGGGGACAATGAGCAGTTCTTC. Protein: CASSLFGQGDNEQFF. Full variable domain (remainder filled in from reference TRBV5-1 and TRBJ2-1): KAGVTQTPRYLIKTRGQQVTLSCSPISGHRSVSWYQQTPGQGLQFLFEYFSETQRNKGNFPGRFSGRQFSNSRSEMNVSTLELGDSALYLCASSLFGQGDNEQFFGPGTRLTVL.

J is TRBJ2-5 and V is TRBV3-1 (or the pseudogene TRBV3-2); 11 nucleotides agree with TRBD2. Germline CDR1 reads LGHDT; CDR2 reads YNNKEL (reference sequence). The CDR3 spans 15 residues. V was clipped by 5 bases and J by 6 bases; unmatched bases: 8. The CDR3 sequence is CASSKGLAVLQTQYF. In nucleotides, the CDR3 is TGTGCCAGCAGCAAGGGACTAGCGGTGCTCCAGACCCAGTACTTC.

V is TRBV19 and J is TRBJ1-5; 7 bases agree with TRBD1. The germline V gene has CDR1 LNHDA and CDR2 SQIVND (reference sequence). V shed 7 bases, J shed 0 bases, and the junction held 6 bases outside the gene matches. The CDR3 runs 15 residues. CDR3 sequence reads: CASKGQHYSNQPQHF. The CDR3 bases are TGTGCCAGTAAGGGACAGCATTATAGCAATCAGCCCCAGCATTTT.

The V and J genes are TRBV7-9 and TRBJ1-1; TRBD1 is a possible D gene (5 bases). Trimming removed 6 bases at V and 8 bases at J, with 16 bases between. This CDR3 is built from 13 residues. Per the germline V gene, CDR1 is SEHNR and CDR2 is FQNEAQ (reference sequence). CDR3 DNA sequence: TGTGCCAGCAGTCGGGGGGACCGAGCCGAAGCTTTCTTT. Translated: CASSRGDRAEAFF. Complete variable domain (other parts from reference TRBV7-9 and TRBJ1-1): DTGVSQNPRHKITKRGQNVTFRCDPISEHNRLYWYRQTLGQGPEFLTYFQNEAQLEKSRLLSDRFSAERPKGSFSTLEIQRTEQGDSAMYLCASSRGDRAEAFFGQGTRLTVV.

The rearrangement links TRBV27 to TRBJ1-1; 10 nucleotides align to TRBD1. The CDR3 is 16 residues long. Germline trimming cut 4 bases from V and 0 bases from J; bases unmatched to any gene: 5. Germline loops: CDR1 MNHEY, CDR2 SMNVEV (reference sequence). The CDR3, as DNA: TGTGCCAGCAGTTATGGGACAGGGGCTCTGAACACTGAAGCTTTCTTT. Translation: CASSYGTGALNTEAFF.

This chain uses TRBV19 with TRBJ2-7; D perhaps matches TRBD1 (6 bases). Germline loops: CDR1 LNHDA, CDR2 SQIVND (reference sequence). V dropped 6 bases and J dropped 2 bases, with 23 bases sitting between them. The CDR3 runs 17 residues. The CDR3 nucleotides are TGTGCCAGTAGCAGGGGCGGGCTCAGGGAATCAACCTACGAGCAGTACTTC. It is translated as CASSRGGLRESTYEQYF.